The clone carrying this TCR beta chain was recorded only once. This sample was included in a study of cytomegalovirus exposure and HLA in healthy donors. The PCR employed 60 Vbeta primers together with 13 Jbeta primers. Produced via immunoSEQ multiplex PCR; TCRdb's table is partial and in-frame only. The table lists roughly 100,000 clones, approximately 77% of them singletons, with around a tenth in the top ten. Sequenced sample: PBMCs. The receptor comes from a human donor in good health.

This CDR3 is CASSLSGGQETQYF. CDR3 sequence (DNA): TGTGCCAGCAGCTTGTCAGGGGGCCAAGAGACCCAGTACTTC. The chain has TRBV11-1 and TRBJ2-5; 7 nucleotides line up with TRBD1. The trim removed 3 bases at V and 1 base at J, leaving 2 bases unmatched. The CDR3 runs to 14 residues. In germline, CDR1 is SGHAT, CDR2 FQDESV (reference sequence).